Sequencing of this T cell receptor beta chain was carried out in a study of post-analysis software for immune sequencing data. Whole-study context: Recorded disease courses covered relapsing-remitting, secondary progressive and progressive-relapsing multiple sclerosis. Some patients had no subtype annotation. Study results and limitations: F measure grouped same-batch samples tightly together. Elevated frequency relative to controls characterized a handful of TRBV segments in patients, TRBV5-6, TRBV5-1 and TRBV20-1 among them. A significant reduction in normalized Chao1 diversity was observed in multiple sclerosis patients versus controls.

To note about this clonotype: Its antigen is currently unknown.

The ends were cut back, 6 bases at V and 7 bases at J, with 16 bases in the middle. The germline CDR1 and CDR2 sequences are SQVTM and ANQGSEA. This CDR3 region has 13 residues. TCR beta cDNA libraries had unique molecular identifiers. T cells numbering about 0.85 to 10 million gave rise to some 520,000 cDNA molecules. TCRdb redid the calling of the PCR reads with MiXCR, one entry per CDR3 protein. The repertoire has some 890,000 distinct CDR3 sequences, roughly 58% of them found once; the top ten carry about 4.5%. The rearrangement joins TRBV29-1 to TRBJ2-1, with D possibly matching TRBD2 (5 bases). What was sequenced was blood. The origin of this receptor is a girl aged 5 to 17 with multiple sclerosis. This CDR3 reads CSVGYRGINEQFF. The CDR3 DNA reads as TGCAGCGTGGGCTACCGGGGAATTAATGAGCAGTTCTTC.